This TCR beta chain stems from a study of blood T cell repertoires in COVID-19. Study-level background: Acute-phase and convalescent COVID-19 samples originated in the United States, Italy and Spain. From T cells, B-cell-depleted T cells, or PBMCs came the material, which was cDNA or gDNA.

CDR1 SGHTA and CDR2 FQGTGA come from the germline V gene. CDR3 size: 14 residues. The ends were cut back, 1 base at V and 5 bases at J, with 9 bases in the middle. TCRdb's table, derived via immunoSEQ multiplex PCR, lists solely in-frame clones and lacks some. The sample yields about 400,000 clones, around 90% seen once. The clonotype comes from a human donor in a cohort sampled during active COVID-19. Sequencing was carried out using peripheral blood. This chain connects TRBV7-3 to TRBJ2-1; maybe TRBD1 (5 bases). The CDR3 reads CASSLNSRDNEQFF. CDR3 coding DNA: TGTGCCAGCAGCTTAAATTCCAGGGACAATGAGCAGTTCTTC.